This T cell receptor (beta chain) was sequenced for a study of PD-1 blockade in mismatch repair-deficient tumors (dated by TCRdb to 2016 to 2017). With regard to the full study: Between late 2013 and September 2016, the trial enrolled fewer than 95 consecutive patients with 12 mismatch repair-deficient cancer types, every one of whom had been previously treated and was progressing. Deep sequencing of TCR CDR3 regions was used to track tumor-associated T cell clones in peripheral blood of patients responding to PD-1 blockade.

Mismatch repair deficiency was established in every enrolled patient by polymerase chain reaction or immunohistochemistry. A few patients who responded to pembrolizumab therapy underwent TCR sequencing. The phase II trial prospectively evaluated PD-1 blockade with pembrolizumab in advanced mismatch repair-deficient cancers, independent of tissue of origin. Peripheral blood T cell samples were serially collected before and at multiple times after PD-1 blockade was started. Blood sampling time points were reported as weeks after the first dose of pembrolizumab. From the cysteine up to the phenylalanine, the CDR3 has a length of 14 residues. The retained sequence is limited to the CDR3, 42 bases, with the frame set at the first base. V is reduced by 1 base and J by 4 bases, leaving a spacing of 8 bases between them. The germline V gene specifies SGHDT as CDR1 and YYEEEE as CDR2. Beyond this particular receptor, the publication reports: Rapid expansion after pembrolizumab followed by contraction, generally before radiologic responses, was shown by tumor-resident clones, which were often undetectable in blood before treatment.

Concerning this clone: Its cognate antigen has yet to be identified. No per-base quality is available; no much larger clone lies one base away.

Libraries were prepared through the immunoSEQ multiplex PCR assay. In TCRdb, the immuneACCESS table is reduced to in-frame sequences with V and J assigned. These tables do not hold every clone; where another copy was compared, an unresolved V gene accounts for under half, and the others remain unexplained. The table for this sample lists about 130,000 clones; roughly 90% of them were counted only once. The top ten constitute roughly 12% of the sample. This receptor was taken from an adult with mismatch repair-deficient cancer. Sample: peripheral blood, taken about 17 months after starting pembrolizumab. The V and J genes are TRBV5-6 and TRBJ2-2, with the D gene too uncertain to name. CDR3 loop: CASSLLDGTGELFF. The sequenced DNA is TGTGCCAGCAGCTTGCTAGACGGCACCGGGGAGCTGTTTTTT.